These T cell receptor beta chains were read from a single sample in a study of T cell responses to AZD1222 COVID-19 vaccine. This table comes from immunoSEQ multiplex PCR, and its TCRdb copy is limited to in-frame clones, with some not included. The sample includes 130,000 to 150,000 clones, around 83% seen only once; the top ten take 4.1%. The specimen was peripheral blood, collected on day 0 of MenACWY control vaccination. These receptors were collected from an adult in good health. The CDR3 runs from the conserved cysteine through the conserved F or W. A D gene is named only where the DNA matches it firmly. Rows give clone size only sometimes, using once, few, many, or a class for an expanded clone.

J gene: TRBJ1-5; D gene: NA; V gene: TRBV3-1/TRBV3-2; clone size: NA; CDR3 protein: CASSQGVGNQPQHF; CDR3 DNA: TGTGCCAGCAGCCAGGGTGTGGGGAATCAGCCCCAGCATTTT
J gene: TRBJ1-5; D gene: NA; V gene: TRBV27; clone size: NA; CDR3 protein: CASGGGNQPQHF; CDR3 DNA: TGTGCCAGCGGAGGGGGGAATCAGCCCCAGCATTTT
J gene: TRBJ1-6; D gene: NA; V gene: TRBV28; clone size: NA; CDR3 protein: CASSARTDHYNSPLHF; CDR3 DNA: TGTGCCAGCAGCGCTAGGACAGATCACTATAATTCACCCCTCCACTTT
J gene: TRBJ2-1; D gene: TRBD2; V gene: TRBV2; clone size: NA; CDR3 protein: CASHAGEVFSYNEQFF; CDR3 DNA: TGTGCCAGCCATGCGGGGGAGGTTTTCTCCTACAATGAGCAGTTCTTC
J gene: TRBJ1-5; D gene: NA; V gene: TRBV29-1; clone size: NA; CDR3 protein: CSVVEGQQSAQHF; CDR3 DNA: TGCAGCGTTGTAGAAGGCCAGCAATCAGCCCAGCATTTT
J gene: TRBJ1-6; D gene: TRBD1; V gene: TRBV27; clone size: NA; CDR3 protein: CASSTDRENSPLHF; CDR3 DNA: TGTGCCAGCAGTACAGACAGGGAAAATTCACCCCTCCACTTT
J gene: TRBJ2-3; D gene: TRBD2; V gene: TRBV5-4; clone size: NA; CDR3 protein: CASSLDSGAADTQYF; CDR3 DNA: TGTGCCAGCAGCTTGGATAGCGGGGCCGCAGATACGCAGTATTTT
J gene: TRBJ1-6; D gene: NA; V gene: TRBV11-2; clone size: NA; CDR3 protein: CASSSQSRVPLHF; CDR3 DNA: TGTGCCAGCAGCTCCCAGTCCCGGGTCCCCCTCCACTTT
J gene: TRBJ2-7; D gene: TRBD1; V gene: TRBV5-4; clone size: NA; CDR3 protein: CASSHGTGLYEQYF; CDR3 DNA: TGTGCCAGCAGCCACGGGACAGGTTTGTACGAGCAGTACTTC
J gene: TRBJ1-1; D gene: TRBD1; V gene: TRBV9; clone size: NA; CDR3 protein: CASSPRTGLTEAFF; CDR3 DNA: TGTGCCAGCAGCCCCCGGACAGGGCTGACTGAAGCTTTCTTT
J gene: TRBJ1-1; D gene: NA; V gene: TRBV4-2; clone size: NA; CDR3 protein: CASSQVGRVNTEAFF; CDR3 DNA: TGTGCCAGCAGCCAAGTGGGCAGGGTGAACACTGAAGCTTTCTTT
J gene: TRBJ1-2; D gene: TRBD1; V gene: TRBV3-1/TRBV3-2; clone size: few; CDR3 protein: CASSGQGAGYGYTF; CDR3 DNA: TGTGCCAGCAGCGGACAGGGGGCTGGCTATGGCTACACCTTC
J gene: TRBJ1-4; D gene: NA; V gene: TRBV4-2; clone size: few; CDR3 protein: CASSPAAGSNEKLFF; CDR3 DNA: TGTGCCAGCAGCCCCGCGGCGGGATCTAATGAAAAACTGTTTTTT
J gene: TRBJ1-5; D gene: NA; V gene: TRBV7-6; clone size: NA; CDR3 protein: CASSQNPQGQPQHF; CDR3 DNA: TGTGCCAGCAGCCAAAACCCACAGGGACAGCCCCAGCATTTT
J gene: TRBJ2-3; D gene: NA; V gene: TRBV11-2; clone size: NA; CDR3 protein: CASSLVVPTPTDTQYF; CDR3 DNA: TGTGCCAGCAGCTTAGTAGTTCCTACGCCCACAGATACGCAGTATTTT
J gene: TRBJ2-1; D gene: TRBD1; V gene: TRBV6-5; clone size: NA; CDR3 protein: CASSTRQGAYNEQFF; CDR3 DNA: TGTGCCAGCAGTACCCGACAGGGGGCATACAATGAGCAGTTCTTC
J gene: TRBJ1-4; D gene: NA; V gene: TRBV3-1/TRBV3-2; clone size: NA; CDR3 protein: CASSRRAGTTNEKLFF; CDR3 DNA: TGTGCCAGCAGCCGTCGGGCGGGCACAACTAATGAAAAACTGTTTTTT
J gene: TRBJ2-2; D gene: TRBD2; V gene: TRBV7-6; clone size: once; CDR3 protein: CASSSLPSGAFNTGELFF; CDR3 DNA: TGTGCCAGCAGCTCCCTTCCGAGCGGGGCATTCAACACCGGGGAGCTGTTTTTT
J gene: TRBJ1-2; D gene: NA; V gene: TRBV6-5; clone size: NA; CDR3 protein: CASQSSNYGYTF; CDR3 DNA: TGTGCCAGCCAAAGTAGTAACTATGGCTACACCTTC